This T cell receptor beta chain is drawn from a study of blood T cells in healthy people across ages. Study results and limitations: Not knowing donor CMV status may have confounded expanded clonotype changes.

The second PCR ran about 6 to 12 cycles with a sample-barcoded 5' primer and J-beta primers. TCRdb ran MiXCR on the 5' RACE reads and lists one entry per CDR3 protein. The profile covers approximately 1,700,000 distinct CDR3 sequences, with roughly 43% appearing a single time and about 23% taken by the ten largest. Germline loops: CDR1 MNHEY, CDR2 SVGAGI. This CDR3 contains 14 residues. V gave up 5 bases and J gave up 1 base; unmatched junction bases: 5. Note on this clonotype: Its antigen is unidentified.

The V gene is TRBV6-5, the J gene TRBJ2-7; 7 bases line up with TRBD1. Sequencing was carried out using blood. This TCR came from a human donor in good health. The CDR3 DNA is TGTGCCAGCAGTCGACAGGGTTGGTCCTACGAGCAGTACTTC. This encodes CASSRQGWSYEQYF.